This record covers a single T cell receptor beta chain. This receptor's antigen is unknown. Per-base quality was not reported, and no clone a single base away is much larger than it. The data are from a study of CD8 T cells in Susac syndrome (dated by TCRdb to 2018 to 2020). For the wider study: The study used repertoire sequencing to test whether antigen drove CD8+ T cell activation and differentiation in Susac syndrome.

Peripheral blood CD8+ and CD4+ T cells from healthy donors, Susac syndrome patients and multiple sclerosis patients were profiled using high-throughput TCR beta sequencing. Healthy donors were included as age- and sex-matched controls. Bulk CD8+ and CD4+ T cells were purified magnetically by negative isolation, whereas CD8+ TEMRA cells were enriched by FACS. Blood was collected in EDTA tubes and processed within 24 hours, with PBMCs isolated through density gradient centrifugation. PBMCs intended for TCR sequencing were frozen in liquid nitrogen and were later thawed in a 37 degrees C water bath. A purity of at least 90% was achieved for sorted or isolated CD4+, CD8+ and CD8+ TEMRA cells. RNA was extracted with the RNeasy kit and roughly 0.5 to 1 ug was reverse transcribed using random hexamers. The immunoSEQ multiplex PCR assay, which covers 54 Vbeta and 13 Jbeta segments, was used to amplify TCR beta CDR3 regions. PCR amplification bias was corrected by using a synthetic template baseline for primer optimization and computational correction. Per the authors' processing: Reads were annotated to V, D and J genes according to IMGT and were analyzed with immunoSEQ Analyzer, with only productive sequences retained. Clonality was calculated as one minus the Shannon entropy normalized by log2 of the number of productive unique sequences. Public and private clones were assessed among the 100 most prevalent clones of each patient and control. A clone was defined as Susac-specific if it was absent from the healthy and MS cohorts, from some 980 published viral clones and from other ImmuneACCESS disease sequences. TCRdb passed the public sequencing reads through fastp at Q25 and MiXCR, retaining productive beta sequences. Each entry merges the rows of one CDR3 protein and shows their most common DNA and genes. TCRdb's processing, not the authors' own work, is the source of the V and J calls. Counted in this sample were some 120,000 distinct CDR3 sequences; 94% of them appeared once. 0.095% to 0.1% of the sample rests with the top ten.

What the authors observed across the whole study: The number of individuals in the TCR sequencing and HLA analysis was recognized as being relatively small.

Sequenced material: CD4+ T cells from PBMCs. The sequence was collected from a human donor in good health.

The DNA sequence is as follows: TGTGCCAGCAGCCACGGCCCCGGGGAGCTGTTTTTT. Its protein reads: CASSHGPGELFF. The V and J segments used are TRBV3-1 and TRBJ2-2; the D segment cannot be called with confidence. The trim is 3 bases for V and 6 bases for J, with a gap of 5 bases between the germline ends. Taken from cysteine to phenylalanine, the CDR3 has 12 residues. The kept DNA is CDR3 alone, 36 bases in frame from the first base. CDR1 and CDR2, per the germline V gene (reference sequence), are LGHDT and YNNKEL.